This T cell receptor (beta chain) was recovered during a study of cytomegalovirus exposure and HLA in healthy donors. Study findings and constraints: Cytomegalovirus association was listed for 164 TCR beta chains.

Comment on this clone: Its antigen remains unidentified.

Repertoires were generated with immunoSEQ multiplex PCR, while TCRdb's copy carries only in-frame clones and drops some. The sample shows approximately 110,000 clones, roughly nine tenths of them seen only once. Germline V gene sequence: CDR1 SGHAT, CDR2 FQNNGV. This CDR3 region has 15 residues. V trimming: 5 bases; J trimming: 4 bases; junction bases outside the gene matches: 7. The gene calls are TRBV11-2 and TRBJ2-1, with TRBD1 matching 8 bases. The sequenced sample was PBMCs. The clonotype comes from a woman between 18 and 30 years old in good health and CMV-seropositive. CDR3 protein: CASSLRTGTYNEQFF. DNA for the CDR3: TGTGCCAGCAGCCTCAGGACAGGGACATACAATGAGCAGTTCTTC.